Here is one T cell receptor beta chain with its context. Its antigen remains unidentified. The primer mix had 60 Vbeta and 13 Jbeta primers. Using immunoSEQ multiplex PCR, the repertoire was profiled, and TCRdb retains in-frame clones only, with some absent. Of roughly 150,000 clones listed, about 79% are singletons. These data originate in a study of cytomegalovirus exposure and HLA in healthy donors. Study results and limitations: It was reported in a later analysis that an Asian-associated ancestry cluster showed fewer N-insertions than the roughly 670-donor mean. The authors confirmed in vitro that a few CMV-associated chains were specific for CMV antigens.

Between the trimmed V and J ends, which lost 1 base and 0 bases, there was a span of 9 bases. The CDR3 totals 15 residues. Per germline, CDR1 LNHDA and CDR2 SQIVND (reference sequence). The sample consisted of PBMCs. The J gene is TRBJ1-2, the V gene TRBV19; a possible D gene is TRBD1 (5 bases). The source of this sequence is a woman between 25 and 40 years old in good health and CMV-seronegative. CDR3 nucleotides: TGTGCCAGTAGTATAGCGGGGGGGTCTAACTATGGCTACACCTTC. Protein sequence: CASSIAGGSNYGYTF.